A selection of T cell receptor beta chains follows, all from one sample in a study of blood T cells in healthy people across ages. Via MiXCR, TCRdb re-called the 5' RACE reads, giving one row per CDR3 protein. Found here are about a million distinct CDR3 sequences, around 54% of them singletons; the top ten hold around a fifth. The sequenced sample was blood. These receptors were collected from a woman aged 60-75 years in good health. Both conserved end residues are part of each CDR3.

v_call | cdr3_aa
TRBV7-2 | CASSLGLPRDTQYF
TRBV4-1 | CASSQNSPGLAYEQYF
TRBV6-5 | CASSYSSPTDTQYF
TRBV7-9 | CASSLARGGPKTQYF
TRBV28 | CASSLETKLGGFGTEAFF
TRBV20-1 | CSATLLAGGLGEQYF
TRBV11-2 | CASSSYVAGAYNEQFF
TRBV5-6 | CASSSVDSQETQYF
TRBV7-2 | CASSVPTSGTNEQFF
TRBV9 | CASSETSGKVDISYGYTF
TRBV25-1 | CASSDFGTDTQYF
TRBV5-1 | CASSLYGRGYGYTF
TRBV20-1 | CSAARQGIYQETQYF
TRBV9 | CASSVSLANYGYTF
TRBV20-1 | CSAPRKRRELFF
TRBV20-1 | CSAGLAGAYEQYF
TRBV4-2 | CASSHRFNYGYTF
TRBV5-6 | CASSSALAGATDTQYF
TRBV5-5 | CASRPPQGNFAEQYF
TRBV4-1 | CASSRQGPESSYEQYF
TRBV29-1 | CSAQTSSQETQYF
TRBV3-1 | CASSHVPGGFYNEQFF
TRBV7-8 | CASLGQDTSGANVLTF
TRBV7-6 | CASSPTTGVYEQYF
TRBV29-1 | CSVEGGKDRVYNEQFF
TRBV6-1 | CASSETGGRIGNEQFF
TRBV6-2/TRBV6-3 | CANPCPWSQTAPGNTVYF
TRBV20-1 | CSARDNVNTPGTDTQYF
TRBV6-5 | CASSYSVGTTDNSLHF
TRBV7-9 | CASRGEINPRRGSNQPQHF
TRBV7-9 | CASRPNSIRTEAFF
TRBV20-1 | CSARVTGRAPDTQYF
TRBV20-1 | CSADGEETQYF
TRBV7-2 | CASSLVLLELAKNIQYF
TRBV7-2 | CASASGVQYF
TRBV6-2/TRBV6-3 | CASNRSGRRNTEAFF
TRBV29-1 | CSVAGTGGETQYF
TRBV12-3/TRBV12-4 | CASSVNPYYEQYF
TRBV20-1 | CSATGSLVLYRTGELFF
TRBV6-6 | CASTRASGSTDTQYF
TRBV2 | CASSARQASNSPLHF